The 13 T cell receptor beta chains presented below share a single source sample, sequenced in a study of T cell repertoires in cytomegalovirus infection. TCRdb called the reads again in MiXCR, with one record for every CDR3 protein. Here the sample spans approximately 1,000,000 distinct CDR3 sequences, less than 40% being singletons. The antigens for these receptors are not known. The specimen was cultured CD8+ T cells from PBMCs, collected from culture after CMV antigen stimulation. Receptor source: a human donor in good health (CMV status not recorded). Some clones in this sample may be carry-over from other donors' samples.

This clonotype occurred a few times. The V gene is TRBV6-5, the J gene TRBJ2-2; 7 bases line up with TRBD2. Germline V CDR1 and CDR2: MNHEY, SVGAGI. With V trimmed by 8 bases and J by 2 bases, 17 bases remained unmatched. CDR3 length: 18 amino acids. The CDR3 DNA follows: TGTGCCAGCGGATACGTAACTCGGGGGGTCTTCAACACCGGGGAGCTGTTTTTT. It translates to CASGYVTRGVFNTGELFF.

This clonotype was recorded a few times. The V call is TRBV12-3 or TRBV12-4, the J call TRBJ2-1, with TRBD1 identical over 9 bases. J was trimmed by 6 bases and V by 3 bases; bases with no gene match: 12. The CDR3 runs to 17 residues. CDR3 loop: CASSFLLNRGQRNEQFF. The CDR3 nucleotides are TGTGCCAGCAGTTTCCTCCTCAACAGGGGGCAACGCAATGAGCAGTTCTTC.

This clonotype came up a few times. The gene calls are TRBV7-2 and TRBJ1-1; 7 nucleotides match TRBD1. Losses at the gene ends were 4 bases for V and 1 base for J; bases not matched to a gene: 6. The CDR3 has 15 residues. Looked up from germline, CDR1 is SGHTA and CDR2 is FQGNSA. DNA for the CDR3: TGTGCCAGCAGCTCCTCAGGGGGTTCGAACACTGAAGCTTTCTTT. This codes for CASSSSGGSNTEAFF.

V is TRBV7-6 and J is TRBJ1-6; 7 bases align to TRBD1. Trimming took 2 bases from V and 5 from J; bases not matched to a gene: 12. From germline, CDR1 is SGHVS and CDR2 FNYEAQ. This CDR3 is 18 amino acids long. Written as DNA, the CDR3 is TGTGCCAGCAGCTTAATTGGACCCAGGGACAGTAATAATTCACCCCTCCACTTT. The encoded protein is CASSLIGPRDSNNSPLHF.

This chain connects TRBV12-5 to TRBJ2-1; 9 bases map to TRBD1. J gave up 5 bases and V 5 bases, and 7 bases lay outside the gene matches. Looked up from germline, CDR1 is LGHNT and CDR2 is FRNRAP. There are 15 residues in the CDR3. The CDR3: CASGITGGAHNEQFF. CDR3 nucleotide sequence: TGTGCTAGTGGTATAACAGGGGGCGCCCACAATGAGCAGTTCTTC.

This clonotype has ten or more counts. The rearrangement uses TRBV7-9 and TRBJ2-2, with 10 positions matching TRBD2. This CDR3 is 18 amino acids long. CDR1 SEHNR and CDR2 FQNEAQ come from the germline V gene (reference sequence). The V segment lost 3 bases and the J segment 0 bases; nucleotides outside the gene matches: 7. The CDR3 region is CASSFLPSGGPNTGELFF. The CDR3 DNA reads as TGTGCCAGCAGCTTTCTCCCTAGCGGGGGCCCGAACACCGGGGAGCTGTTTTTT.

The CDR3 coding sequence is TGTGCCAGCAGTTTATCGATGGGGAATTGGCCCCAGCATTTT. Encoded protein: CASSLSMGNWPQHF. This sequence joins TRBV27 and TRBJ1-5; no firm D call. This CDR3 region has 14 residues. Germline V gene lookup returns CDR1 MNHEY and CDR2 SMNVEV (reference sequence). V dropped 0 bases and J dropped 9 bases, with 12 bases sitting between them.

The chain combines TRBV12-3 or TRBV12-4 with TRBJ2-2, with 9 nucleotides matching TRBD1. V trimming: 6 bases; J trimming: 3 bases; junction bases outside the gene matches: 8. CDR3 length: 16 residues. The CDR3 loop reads CASRPGQGSHTGELFF. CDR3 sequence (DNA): TGTGCCAGCAGACCTGGACAGGGGTCTCACACCGGGGAGCTGTTTTTT.

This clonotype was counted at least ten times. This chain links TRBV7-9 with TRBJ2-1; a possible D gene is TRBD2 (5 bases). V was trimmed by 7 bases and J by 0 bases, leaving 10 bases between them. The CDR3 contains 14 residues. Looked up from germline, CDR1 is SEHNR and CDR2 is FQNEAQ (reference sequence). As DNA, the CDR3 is TGTGCCAGCAAAACGGGGAGCTCCTACAATGAGCAGTTCTTC. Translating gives CASKTGSSYNEQFF.

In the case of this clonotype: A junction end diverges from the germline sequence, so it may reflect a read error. For the CDR3, the DNA is TGTGCCAGCAGCTTGGTGGGCTGGGGGCTCTACAATGAGCAGTTCTTC. It specifies CASSLVGWGLYNEQFF. The chain combines TRBV5-3 with TRBJ2-1; D might be TRBD1 (6 bases). TRBV5-3 is an open reading frame, and its role is uncertain. The CDR3 covers 16 residues.

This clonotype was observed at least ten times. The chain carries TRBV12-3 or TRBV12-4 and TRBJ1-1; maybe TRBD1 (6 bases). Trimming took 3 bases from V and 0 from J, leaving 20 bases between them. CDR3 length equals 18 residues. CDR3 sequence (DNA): TGTGCCAGCAGTTTTACCTCGACAGGCCTCAGCCTGAACACTGAAGCTTTCTTT. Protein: CASSFTSTGLSLNTEAFF.

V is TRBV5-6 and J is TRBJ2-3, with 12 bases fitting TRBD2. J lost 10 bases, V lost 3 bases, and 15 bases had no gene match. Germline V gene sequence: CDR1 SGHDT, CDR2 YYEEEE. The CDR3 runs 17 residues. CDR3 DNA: TGTGCCAGCAGCTCCACGGGCCTAGCGGGGGGGGAACTGGCGCAGTATTTT. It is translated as CASSSTGLAGGELAQYF.

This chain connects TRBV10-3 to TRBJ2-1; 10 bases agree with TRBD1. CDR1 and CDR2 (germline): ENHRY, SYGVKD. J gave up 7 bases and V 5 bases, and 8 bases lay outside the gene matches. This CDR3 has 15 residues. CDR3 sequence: CAISNTGTGVNEQFF. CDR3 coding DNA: TGTGCCATCAGTAACACCGGGACAGGGGTGAATGAGCAGTTCTTC.